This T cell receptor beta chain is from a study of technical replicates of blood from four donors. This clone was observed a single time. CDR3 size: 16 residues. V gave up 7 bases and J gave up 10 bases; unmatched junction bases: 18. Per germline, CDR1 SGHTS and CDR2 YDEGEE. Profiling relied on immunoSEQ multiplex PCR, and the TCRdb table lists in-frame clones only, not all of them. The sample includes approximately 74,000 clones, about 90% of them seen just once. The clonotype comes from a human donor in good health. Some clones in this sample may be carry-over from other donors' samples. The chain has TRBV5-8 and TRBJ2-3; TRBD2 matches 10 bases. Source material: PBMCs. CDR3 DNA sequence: TGTGCCAGCGGTAAAAAGCGGCTAGCGGGAGTTGGGGCGCAGTATTTT. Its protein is CASGKKRLAGVGAQYF.